This TCR beta chain was identified during a study of shared clonotypes between healthy human individuals. Only in-frame clones appear in the TCRdb table, and some are missing; sequencing was by immunoSEQ multiplex PCR. Among some 1.4 million clones, approximately 96% were seen once, and the ten largest hold 0.95% to 1.5%. V was clipped by 6 bases and J by 0 bases; unmatched bases: 7. The CDR3 covers 15 residues. Looked up from germline, CDR1 is MNHNY and CDR2 is SVGAGI (reference sequence). Notes on this clone: Its cognate antigen is unknown.

Study-level results: Clonotype sharing among donors was thought likely to change with sequencing depth.

From CD4+ cells came CD45RA+ naive and CD45RA-negative memory subsets. Sequenced: naive CD4+ T cells sorted from blood. Regarding subset: CD45RA+ positively selected. The sequence was obtained from a man aged 25 to 40 in good health. V usage is TRBV6-6 and J usage is TRBJ2-7, with 8 positions matching TRBD1. The DNA of the CDR3 is TGTGCCAGCAGATACAGACAGGGGAACTCCTACGAGCAGTACTTC. This translates into CASRYRQGNSYEQYF.